This TCR beta chain is drawn from a study of shared clonotypes between healthy human individuals. Both subsets, CD45RA+ naive and CD45RA-negative memory, were split from the CD4+ cells. The material for each subset, its genomic DNA, was split evenly across several immunoSEQ plates. Assay: immunoSEQ multiplex PCR; the TCRdb copy retains only in-frame clones and omits some. Of around 1.5 million clones in the sample, approximately 98% were seen once. Concerning this clone: Antigen specificity is unknown.

Points from the study as a whole: Naive subsets typically showed greater estimated richness than memory subsets. Only blood was sampled, and tissue TCR repertoires likely differ from blood ones.

The sequencing sample was made of naive CD4+ T cells sorted from blood. Subset denoted: CD45RA+ positively selected. This receptor was obtained from a man younger than 45 in good health.

Here the CDR3 DNA reads TGTGCCTTTGTCCCGGGGACTGAAGCTTTCTTT. It yields the protein CAFVPGTEAFF. This chain uses TRBV30 with TRBJ1-1; D is undetermined. CDR1 and CDR2 from the germline V gene are GTSNPN and SVGIG (reference sequence). V gave up 7 bases and J gave up 5 bases, with 11 bases separating them. CDR3 length: 11 amino acids.